Sequencing of this T cell receptor (beta chain) was carried out in a study of cytomegalovirus exposure and HLA in healthy donors. Looking at the study overall: An early release of data contained about 85 million unique TCRs, which came from HLA-typed donors. Findings and caveats of the study: Earlier results showed most TCR beta V segments being productive about 87% or about 30% of the time. Many donors shared some public TCRs, even though most TCR sequences were rare.

Use of 60 Vbeta and 13 Jbeta primers characterized the PCR. This table comes from immunoSEQ multiplex PCR, and its TCRdb copy is limited to in-frame clones, with some not included. Of about 180,000 clones in the sample, just under 80% were seen once. The CDR3 runs 17 residues. The germline gives CDR1 SGDLS, CDR2 YYNGEE. The germline V and J ends were trimmed by 0 bases and 5 bases, with 19 bases remaining between them. On this clone: Its antigen is as yet unknown.

Specimen: PBMCs. This clonotype was obtained from a man aged 25 to 40 in good health and CMV-seronegative. The rearrangement uses TRBV9 and TRBJ2-3; D might be TRBD2 (7 bases). As DNA, the CDR3 is TGTGCCAGCAGCGTAGGAGGGGCGGGGGCCAACCTAGATACGCAGTATTTT. Translation: CASSVGGAGANLDTQYF.